The clone carrying this TCR beta chain turned up a few times. Authors' methods: Nucleated cell number was recorded as an estimate derived from reference gene primer amplification. Clones were read by immunoSEQ multiplex PCR, and TCRdb kept only the in-frame ones, dropping some. The DNA was the basis for D and trimming; V, J and clone size are from that table. The sample carries approximately 130,000 clones, approximately 85% recorded once. This CDR3 has 12 amino acids. Germline CDR1 reads MNHEY; CDR2 reads SVGAGI. These data belong to a study of blood T cell repertoires in COVID-19. In the study overall: Sites across the United States, Italy and Spain contributed samples from acute and convalescent COVID-19. Sample material is recorded as cDNA or gDNA derived from T cells, B-cell-depleted T cells, or PBMCs.

The V call is TRBV6-5, the J call TRBJ1-5, with D unclear. The source is a human donor in a cohort sampled during active COVID-19. The sample taken for sequencing was peripheral blood. The CDR3 loop reads CVSGGGNQPQHF. The CDR3 DNA sequence: TGTGTCAGTGGCGGGGGCAATCAGCCCCAGCATTTT.